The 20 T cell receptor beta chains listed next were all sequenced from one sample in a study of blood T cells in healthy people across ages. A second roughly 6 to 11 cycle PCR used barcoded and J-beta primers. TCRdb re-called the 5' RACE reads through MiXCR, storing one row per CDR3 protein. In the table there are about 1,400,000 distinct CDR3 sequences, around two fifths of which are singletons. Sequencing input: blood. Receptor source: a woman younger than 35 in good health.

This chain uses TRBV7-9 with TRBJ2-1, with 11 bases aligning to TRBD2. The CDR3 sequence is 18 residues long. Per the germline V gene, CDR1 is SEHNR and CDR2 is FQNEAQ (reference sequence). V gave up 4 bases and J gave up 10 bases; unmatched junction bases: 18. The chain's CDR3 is CASSSLAGGPIIPEEQFF. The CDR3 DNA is TGTGCCAGCAGCTCCTTAGCGGGAGGGCCCATCATCCCGGAGGAGCAGTTCTTC.

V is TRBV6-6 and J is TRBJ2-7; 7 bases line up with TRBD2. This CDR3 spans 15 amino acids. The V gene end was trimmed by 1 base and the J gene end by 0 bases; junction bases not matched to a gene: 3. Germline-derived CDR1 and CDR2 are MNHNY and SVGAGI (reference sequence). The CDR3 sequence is CASSYYREASYEQYF. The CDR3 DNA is TGTGCCAGCAGTTACTACCGGGAGGCCTCCTACGAGCAGTACTTC.

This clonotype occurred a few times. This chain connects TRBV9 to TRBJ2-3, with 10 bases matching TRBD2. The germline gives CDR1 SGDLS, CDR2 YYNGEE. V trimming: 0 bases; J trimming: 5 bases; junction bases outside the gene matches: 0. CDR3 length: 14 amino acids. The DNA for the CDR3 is TGTGCCAGCAGCGTAGTAGCGGGAGGAGATACGCAGTATTTT. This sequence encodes CASSVVAGGDTQYF.

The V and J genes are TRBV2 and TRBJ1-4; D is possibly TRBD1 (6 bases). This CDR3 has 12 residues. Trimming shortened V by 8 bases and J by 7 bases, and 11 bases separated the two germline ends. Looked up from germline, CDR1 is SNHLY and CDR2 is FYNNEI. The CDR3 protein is CASQGLGEKLFF. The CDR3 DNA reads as TGTGCCAGCCAGGGGCTTGGTGAAAAACTGTTTTTT.

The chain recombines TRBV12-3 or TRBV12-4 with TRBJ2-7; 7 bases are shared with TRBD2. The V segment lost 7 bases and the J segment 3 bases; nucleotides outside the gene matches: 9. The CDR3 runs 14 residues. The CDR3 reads CASKRAGLSYEQYF. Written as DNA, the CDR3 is TGTGCCAGCAAAAGAGCGGGACTGAGCTACGAGCAGTACTTC.

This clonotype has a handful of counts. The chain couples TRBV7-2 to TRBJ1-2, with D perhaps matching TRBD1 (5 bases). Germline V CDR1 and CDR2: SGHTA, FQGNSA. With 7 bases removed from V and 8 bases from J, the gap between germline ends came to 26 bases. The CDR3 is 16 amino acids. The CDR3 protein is CASTLAPGRRPSGYTF. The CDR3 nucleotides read TGTGCCAGCACCTTGGCCCCGGGACGCCGTCCATCGGGCTACACCTTC.

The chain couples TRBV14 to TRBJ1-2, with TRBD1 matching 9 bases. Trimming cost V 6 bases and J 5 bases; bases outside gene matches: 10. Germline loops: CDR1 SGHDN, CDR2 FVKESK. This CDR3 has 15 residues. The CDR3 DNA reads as TGTGCCAGCAGTCGGGACAGGGTCATGAAGTATGGCTACACCTTC. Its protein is CASSRDRVMKYGYTF. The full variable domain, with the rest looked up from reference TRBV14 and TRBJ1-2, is EAGVTQFPSHSVIEKGQTVTLRCDPISGHDNLYWYRRVMGKEIKFLLHFVKESKQDESGMPNNRFLAERTGGTYSTLKVQPAELEDSGVYFCASSRDRVMKYGYTFGSGTRLTVV.

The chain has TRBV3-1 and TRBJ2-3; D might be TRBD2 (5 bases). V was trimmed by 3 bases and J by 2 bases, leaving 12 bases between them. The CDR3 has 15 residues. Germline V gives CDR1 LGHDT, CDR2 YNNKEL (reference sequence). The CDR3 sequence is CASSHLGGPTDTQYF. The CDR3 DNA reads TGTGCCAGCAGCCATTTAGGAGGCCCCACAGATACGCAGTATTTT.

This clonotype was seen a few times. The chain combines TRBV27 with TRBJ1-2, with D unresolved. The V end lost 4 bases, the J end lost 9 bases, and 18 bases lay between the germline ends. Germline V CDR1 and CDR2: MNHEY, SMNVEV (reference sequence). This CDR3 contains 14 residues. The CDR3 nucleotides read TGTGCCAGCAGTTCGCTCGCCGGGGAGTTACGCTACACCTTC. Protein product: CASSSLAGELRYTF.

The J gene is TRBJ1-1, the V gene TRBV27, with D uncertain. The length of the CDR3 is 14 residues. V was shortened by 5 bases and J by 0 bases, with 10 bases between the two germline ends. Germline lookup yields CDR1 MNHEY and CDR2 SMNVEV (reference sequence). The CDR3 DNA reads TGTGCCAGCAGTATGAGCAAAATGAACACTGAAGCTTTCTTT. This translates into CASSMSKMNTEAFF.

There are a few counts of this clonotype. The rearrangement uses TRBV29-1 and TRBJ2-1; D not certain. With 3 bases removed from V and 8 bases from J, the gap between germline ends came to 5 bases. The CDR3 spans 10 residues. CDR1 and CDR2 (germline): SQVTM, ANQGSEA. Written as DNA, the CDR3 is TGCAGCGTTGACGGATATGAGCAGTTCTTC. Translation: CSVDGYEQFF.

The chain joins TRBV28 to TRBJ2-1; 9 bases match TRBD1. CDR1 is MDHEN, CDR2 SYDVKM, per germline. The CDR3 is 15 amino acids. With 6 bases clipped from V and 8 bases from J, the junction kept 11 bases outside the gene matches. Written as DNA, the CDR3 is TGTGCCAGCAGCCCCTCCCGGACAGGGGCCGATGAGCAGTTCTTC. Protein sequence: CASSPSRTGADEQFF.

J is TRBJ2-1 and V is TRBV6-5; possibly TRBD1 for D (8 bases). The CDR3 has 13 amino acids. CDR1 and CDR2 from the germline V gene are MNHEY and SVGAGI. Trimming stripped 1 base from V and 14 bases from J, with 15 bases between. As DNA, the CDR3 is TGTGCCAGCAGTTACTTGCAAGCGGGACAGGAGTTCTTC. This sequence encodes CASSYLQAGQEFF.

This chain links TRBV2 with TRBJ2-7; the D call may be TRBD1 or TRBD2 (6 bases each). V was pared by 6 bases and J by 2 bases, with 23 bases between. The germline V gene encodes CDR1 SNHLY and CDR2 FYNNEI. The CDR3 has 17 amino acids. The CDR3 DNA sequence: TGTGCCAGCAGCGCGGGACAAAACGGCGGGCGGGCCTACGAGCAGTACTTC. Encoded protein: CASSAGQNGGRAYEQYF.

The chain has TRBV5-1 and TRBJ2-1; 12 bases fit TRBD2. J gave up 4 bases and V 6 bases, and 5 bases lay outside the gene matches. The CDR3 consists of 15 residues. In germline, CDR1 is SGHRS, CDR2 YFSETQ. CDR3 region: CASTQLAGGYNEQFF. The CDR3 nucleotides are TGCGCCAGCACCCAACTAGCGGGAGGTTACAATGAGCAGTTCTTC.

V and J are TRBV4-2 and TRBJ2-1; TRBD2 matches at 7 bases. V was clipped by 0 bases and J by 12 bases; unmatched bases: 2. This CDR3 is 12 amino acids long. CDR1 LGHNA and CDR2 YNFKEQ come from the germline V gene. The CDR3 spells CASSQEGGRQFF. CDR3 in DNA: TGTGCCAGCAGCCAAGAGGGAGGGCGGCAGTTCTTC.

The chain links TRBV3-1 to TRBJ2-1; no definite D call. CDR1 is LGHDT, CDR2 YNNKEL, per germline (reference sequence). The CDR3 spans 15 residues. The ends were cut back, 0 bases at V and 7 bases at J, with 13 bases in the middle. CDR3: CASSQDREVRNEQFF. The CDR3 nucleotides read TGTGCCAGCAGCCAAGATCGTGAGGTAAGGAATGAGCAGTTCTTC.

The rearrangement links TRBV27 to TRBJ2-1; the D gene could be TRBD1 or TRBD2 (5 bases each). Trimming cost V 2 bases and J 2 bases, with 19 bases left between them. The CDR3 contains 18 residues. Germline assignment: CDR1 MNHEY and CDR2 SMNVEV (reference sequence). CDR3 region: CASSLNSVGVGAYNEQFF. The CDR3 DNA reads TGTGCCAGCAGTTTAAACTCAGTCGGGGTGGGGGCCTACAATGAGCAGTTCTTC.

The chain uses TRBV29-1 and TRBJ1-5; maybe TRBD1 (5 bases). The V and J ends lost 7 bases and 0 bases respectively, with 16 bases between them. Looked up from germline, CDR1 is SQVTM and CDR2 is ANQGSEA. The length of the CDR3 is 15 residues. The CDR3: CSAVTGRDSNQPQHF. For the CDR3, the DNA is TGCAGCGCTGTCACCGGCAGGGATAGCAATCAGCCCCAGCATTTT.

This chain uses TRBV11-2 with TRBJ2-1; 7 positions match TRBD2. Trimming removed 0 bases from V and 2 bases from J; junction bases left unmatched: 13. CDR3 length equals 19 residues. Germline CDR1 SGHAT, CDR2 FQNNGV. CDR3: CASSLDHNGGSRAYNEQFF. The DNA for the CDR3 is TGTGCCAGCAGCTTAGATCATAACGGGGGGTCGAGAGCCTACAATGAGCAGTTCTTC.